These T cell receptor beta chains were read from a single sample in a study of blood T cell repertoires in COVID-19. Generated by immunoSEQ multiplex PCR, the TCRdb table keeps only in-frame clones and is missing some. Among 250,000 to 300,000 clones, approximately 83% were seen once, and the ten largest hold approximately 2%. Specimen: PBMCs or T cells enriched from blood (not recorded which). These receptors came from a woman between 45 and 65 years old who had recovered from COVID-19. Both conserved end residues are part of each CDR3. Fields, in order: V gene, D gene, clone size, J gene, CDR3 protein, CDR3 DNA. The D gene is left open where the match is weak. A clone size is listed for some rows: how often the clone was seen (once, few, many), or a class if it is expanded.

v_call: TRBV3-1/TRBV3-2
d_call: TRBD2
clone_size: once
j_call: TRBJ2-5
cdr3_aa: CASSQPSGRTLQETQYF
cdr3_nt: TGTGCCAGCAGCCAGCCTAGCGGGAGGACCCTCCAAGAGACCCAGTACTTC

v_call: TRBV7-2
d_call: -
clone_size: few
j_call: TRBJ2-1
cdr3_aa: CASSLTRARNEQFF
cdr3_nt: TGTGCCAGCAGCTTAACTAGGGCCCGCAATGAGCAGTTCTTC

v_call: TRBV5-1
d_call: TRBD1
clone_size: -
j_call: TRBJ2-5
cdr3_aa: CASSSFQGATETQYF
cdr3_nt: TGCGCCAGCAGCTCATTTCAGGGGGCCACAGAGACCCAGTACTTC

v_call: TRBV2
d_call: -
clone_size: -
j_call: TRBJ2-3
cdr3_aa: CASRQGRSTDTQYF
cdr3_nt: TGTGCCAGCAGGCAGGGGCGGAGCACAGATACGCAGTATTTT

v_call: TRBV2
d_call: TRBD2
clone_size: -
j_call: TRBJ2-7
cdr3_aa: CASSEAASGRAYEQYF
cdr3_nt: TGTGCCAGCAGTGAAGCGGCTAGCGGGAGGGCCTACGAGCAGTACTTC

v_call: TRBV19
d_call: -
clone_size: -
j_call: TRBJ1-5
cdr3_aa: CASSIGQRNYQPQHF
cdr3_nt: TGTGCCAGTAGTATAGGGCAGAGGAACTATCAGCCCCAGCATTTT

v_call: TRBV24-1
d_call: TRBD1
clone_size: -
j_call: TRBJ2-6
cdr3_aa: CATSDTGAGANVLTF
cdr3_nt: TGTGCCACCAGTGACACAGGGGCCGGGGCCAACGTCCTGACTTTC

v_call: TRBV7-3
d_call: TRBD2
clone_size: -
j_call: TRBJ2-2
cdr3_aa: CASSREGAGELFF
cdr3_nt: TGTGCCAGCAGCCGGGAGGGGGCCGGGGAGCTGTTTTTT

v_call: TRBV7-9
d_call: -
clone_size: -
j_call: TRBJ2-7
cdr3_aa: CASSLVQKTYEQYF
cdr3_nt: TGTGCCAGCAGCTTAGTACAGAAAACCTACGAGCAGTACTTC

v_call: TRBV12-5
d_call: -
clone_size: -
j_call: TRBJ1-4
cdr3_aa: CASGLVTSRDGGEKLFF
cdr3_nt: TGTGCTAGTGGTTTGGTGACCTCGCGGGACGGGGGAGAAAAACTGTTTTTT

v_call: TRBV5-1
d_call: TRBD1
clone_size: -
j_call: TRBJ2-2
cdr3_aa: CASNRDSHTGELFF
cdr3_nt: TGCGCCAGCAACCGGGACAGCCACACCGGGGAGCTGTTTTTT

v_call: TRBV12-5
d_call: TRBD2
clone_size: -
j_call: TRBJ2-2
cdr3_aa: CASGSLLPGLAGGLAVTGELFF
cdr3_nt: TGTGCTAGTGGTTCGCTTCTCCCGGGACTAGCGGGAGGGCTCGCGGTCACCGGGGAGCTGTTTTTT

v_call: TRBV30
d_call: -
clone_size: -
j_call: TRBJ1-2
cdr3_aa: CAWQAFSDYGYTF
cdr3_nt: TGTGCCTGGCAGGCCTTTAGCGACTATGGCTACACCTTC

v_call: TRBV4-1
d_call: -
clone_size: -
j_call: TRBJ1-2
cdr3_aa: CASSQEGGTNYGYTF
cdr3_nt: TGCGCCAGCAGCCAAGAAGGGGGAACGAACTATGGCTACACCTTC

v_call: TRBV4-1
d_call: TRBD2
clone_size: -
j_call: TRBJ2-7
cdr3_aa: CASSPASAAGGGEQYF
cdr3_nt: TGCGCCAGCAGCCCCGCCTCAGCAGCGGGAGGAGGAGAGCAGTACTTC

v_call: TRBV10-3
d_call: TRBD1
clone_size: -
j_call: TRBJ1-1
cdr3_aa: CAISSGQGMGAPEAFF
cdr3_nt: TGTGCCATCAGCAGCGGACAGGGGATGGGCGCCCCTGAAGCTTTCTTT

v_call: TRBV7-2
d_call: -
clone_size: -
j_call: TRBJ1-5
cdr3_aa: CASSMQQGQPQHF
cdr3_nt: TGTGCCAGCAGCATGCAACAGGGTCAGCCCCAGCATTTT

v_call: TRBV5-8
d_call: -
clone_size: -
j_call: TRBJ1-6
cdr3_aa: CASSLEGVVALHF
cdr3_nt: TGTGCCAGCAGCTTGGAAGGGGTAGTGGCCCTCCACTTT

v_call: TRBV12-3/TRBV12-4
d_call: TRBD1
clone_size: -
j_call: TRBJ2-7
cdr3_aa: CASKDREGREQYF
cdr3_nt: TGTGCCAGCAAGGACAGGGAAGGGAGAGAGCAGTACTTC

v_call: TRBV27
d_call: -
clone_size: -
j_call: TRBJ2-7
cdr3_aa: CASSFGGRGSYEQYF
cdr3_nt: TGTGCCAGCAGTTTTGGGGGCAGGGGCTCCTACGAGCAGTACTTC

v_call: TRBV28
d_call: TRBD2
clone_size: -
j_call: TRBJ2-1
cdr3_aa: CASSLSGLAGGSSYNEQFF
cdr3_nt: TGTGCCAGCAGTTTATCGGGGCTAGCGGGAGGAAGCTCCTACAATGAGCAGTTCTTC

v_call: TRBV4-1
d_call: -
clone_size: -
j_call: TRBJ2-2
cdr3_aa: CASSQDGGGGNTGELFF
cdr3_nt: TGCGCCAGCAGCCAAGATGGGGGAGGGGGGAACACCGGGGAGCTGTTTTTT

v_call: TRBV25-1
d_call: TRBD2
clone_size: few
j_call: TRBJ2-1
cdr3_aa: CASSLAGVFNEQFF
cdr3_nt: TGTGCCAGTTCACTAGCGGGAGTTTTCAATGAGCAGTTCTTC